Listed below are T cell receptor beta chains from one sample, sequenced in a study of blood T cell repertoires in COVID-19. The method was immunoSEQ multiplex PCR; TCRdb's version includes in-frame clones alone and lacks a portion of them. The sample gives 150,000 or so clones, roughly nine tenths of which show up once; roughly 13% is in the top ten. Sequencing was carried out using peripheral blood. The receptors originated from a man between 18 and 35 years old with COVID-19, enrolled during active disease. Each CDR3 is given without its conserved first and last residue. D genes are given only for firm matches.

v_call d_call cdr3_aa
TRBV9 - ASSPRTFANTGELF
TRBV7-9 TRBD1 ASSRMTGSYGYT
TRBV29-1 TRBD1 SVKYRGRGGKTEAF
TRBV11-2 TRBD1 ASTRQGLGTDTQY
TRBV7-8 TRBD2 ASSRRLAGSREQY
TRBV11-3 - ASSAYFGEHSYNEQF
TRBV4-3 TRBD2 ASSQEWLAGGNEQF
TRBV29-1 TRBD2 SVDPRGGSFPRQF
TRBV24-1 TRBD1 ATSDTGDRTTGELF
TRBV2 TRBD1 ASSETRTGVHEQY
TRBV7-9 - ASSFGTNTGELF
TRBV25-1 - ASRSSGENTEAF
TRBV27 TRBD2 ASSFGLAGGTYNEQF
TRBV7-2 TRBD2 ASSLVSGSGYNEQF
TRBV19 - ASSISLGTSTDTQY
TRBV5-6 TRBD1 ASSVGTVNYGYT
TRBV30 TRBD2 AWSLGLAGSYEQY
TRBV2 - ASSSESMNTEAF
TRBV7-8 - ASSSEMVNYGYT